This is a list of T cell receptor beta chains from one sample in a study of blood T cells in healthy people across ages. Each CDR3 protein is one row after TCRdb ran MiXCR on the 5' RACE reads. The repertoire holds under 850,000 distinct CDR3 sequences, with about 37% as singletons. The material sequenced was blood. The receptors were sampled from a young man in good health. Each CDR3 is given with its conserved first and last residue. D genes are given only for firm matches. Part of the rows lack a size; the others show once, few, many or a class for expanded clones.

d_call clone_size j_call v_call cdr3_nt cdr3_aa
- few TRBJ2-7 TRBV5-1 TGCGCCAGCAGCTTGGAGCCGGCAGCATACGAGCAGTACTTC CASSLEPAAYEQYF
- - TRBJ2-5 TRBV19 TGTGCCAGTAGTATAGGAAGCGGTGAGACCCAGTACTTC CASSIGSGETQYF
- many TRBJ1-2 TRBV7-2 TGTGCCAGCAGCTTACGCCAGACTAACTATGGCTACACCTTC CASSLRQTNYGYTF
- few TRBJ1-6 TRBV7-2 TGTGCCAGCACCGCGACGGGGAATTCACCCCTCCACTTT CASTATGNSPLHF
- many TRBJ2-3 TRBV6-2/TRBV6-3 TGTGCCAGCAGTTTCCAGAGTCCTAGCACAGATACGCAGTATTTT CASSFQSPSTDTQYF
TRBD1 once TRBJ1-4 TRBV5-6 TGTGCCAGCAGCACGACAGGGCGGAATGAAAAACTGTTTTTT CASSTTGRNEKLFF
- few TRBJ2-1 TRBV18 TGTGCCAGCTCGGGGTCGGGCTCCTACAATGAGCAGTTCTTC CASSGSGSYNEQFF
- few TRBJ2-5 TRBV2 TGTGCCAGCAATACGGAAAAGACCCAGTACTTC CASNTEKTQYF
- many TRBJ2-3 TRBV6-2/TRBV6-3 TGTGCCAGCAGTTACGCCCGGAGGATGACAGATACGCAGTATTTT CASSYARRMTDTQYF
- - TRBJ2-7 TRBV7-8 TGTGCCAGCAGCTTGAGGCGGAGCTCCTACAATGAGCAGTACTTC CASSLRRSSYNEQYF
- many TRBJ1-2 TRBV4-3 TGCGCCAGCAGCTCCTGGGTAGGGTACAACTATGGCTACACCTTC CASSSWVGYNYGYTF
TRBD1 few TRBJ1-1 TRBV14 TGTGCCAGCAGCCAAGGAGGGACAGTGTACACTGAAGCTTTCTTT CASSQGGTVYTEAFF
- - TRBJ2-1 TRBV20-1 TGCAGTGCTAGAGCTCTAGGCTCCTACACCAATGAGCAGTTCTTC CSARALGSYTNEQFF
- - TRBJ2-7 TRBV6-2/TRBV6-3 TGTGCCAGCAGTTATACCCTAGCGAGAGACGACGAGCAGTACTTC CASSYTLARDDEQYF
TRBD2 few TRBJ2-3 TRBV3-1 TGTGCCAGCAGCCAAGATACCAGCGGGGGAACCACAGATACGCAGTATTTT CASSQDTSGGTTDTQYF
- few TRBJ1-6 TRBV5-1 TGCGCCAGCAGCTTGTGGGTTGATTCACCCCTCCACTTT CASSLWVDSPLHF
- - TRBJ2-7 TRBV27 TGTGCCAGCAGTTGGACAAATCCCCTAAACGAGCAGTACTTC CASSWTNPLNEQYF
- few TRBJ1-1 TRBV12-3/TRBV12-4 TGTGCCAGCAGTCCCGGACCCTCGCGACAAGCTTTCTTT CASSPGPSRQAFF